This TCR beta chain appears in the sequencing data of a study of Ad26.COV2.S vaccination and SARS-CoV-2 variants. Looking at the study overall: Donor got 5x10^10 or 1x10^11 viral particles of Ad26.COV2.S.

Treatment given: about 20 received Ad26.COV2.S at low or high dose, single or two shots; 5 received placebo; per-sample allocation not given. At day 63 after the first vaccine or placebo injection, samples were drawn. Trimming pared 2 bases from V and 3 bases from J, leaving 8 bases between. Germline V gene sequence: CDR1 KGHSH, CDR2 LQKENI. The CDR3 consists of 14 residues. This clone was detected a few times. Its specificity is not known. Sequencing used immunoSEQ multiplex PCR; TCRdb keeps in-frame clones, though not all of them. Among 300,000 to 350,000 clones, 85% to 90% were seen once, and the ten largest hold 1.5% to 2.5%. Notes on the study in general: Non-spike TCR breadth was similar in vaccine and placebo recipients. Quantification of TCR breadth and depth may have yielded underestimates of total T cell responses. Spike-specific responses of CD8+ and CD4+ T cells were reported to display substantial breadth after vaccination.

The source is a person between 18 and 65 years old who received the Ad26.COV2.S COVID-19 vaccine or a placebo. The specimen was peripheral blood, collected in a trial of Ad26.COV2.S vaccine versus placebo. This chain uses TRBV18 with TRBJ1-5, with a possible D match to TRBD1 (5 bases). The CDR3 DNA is TGTGCCAGCTCACCAGGGGGGAACAATCAGCCCCAGCATTTT. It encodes CASSPGGNNQPQHF. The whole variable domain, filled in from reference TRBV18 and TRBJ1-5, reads NAGVMQNPRHLVRRRGQEARLRCSPMKGHSHVYWYRQLPEEGLKFMVYLQKENIIDESGMPKERFSAEFPKEGPSILRIQQVVRGDSAAYFCASSPGGNNQPQHFGDGTRLSIL.